Below are 5 T cell receptor beta chains sequenced from a single sample in a study of T cell responses to AZD1222 COVID-19 vaccine. Assay: immunoSEQ multiplex PCR; the TCRdb copy retains only in-frame clones and omits some. In the table there are approximately 100,000 clones, around 86% of which are singletons. The sample consisted of peripheral blood, taken 28 days after the second dose of the MenACWY control vaccine. The receptors here all came from an adult who received the MenACWY meningococcal vaccine as a control.

The table lists this clone with a few counts. The J gene is TRBJ2-3, the V gene TRBV5-6; maybe TRBD1 (7 bases). V lost 4 bases and J 10 bases, leaving 19 bases between the germline ends. CDR3 length equals 14 residues. Germline loops: CDR1 SGHDT, CDR2 YYEEEE. The CDR3 DNA is TGTGCCAGCAGCCCAGGGGGTGGAGGGTTGTCGCAGTATTTT. Amino acids: CASSPGGGGLSQYF.

The chain couples TRBV7-8 to TRBJ2-2; TRBD2 aligns across 8 bases. This CDR3 has 17 amino acids. J gave up 6 bases and V 0 bases, and 9 bases lay outside the gene matches. CDR1 and CDR2 (germline): SGHVS, FQNEAQ. The CDR3 spells CASSLALALGGAGELFF. CDR3 DNA sequence: TGTGCCAGCAGCTTAGCTCTAGCGCTCGGGGGGGCCGGGGAGCTGTTTTTT.

This clone was seen only a few times. The chain carries TRBV19 and TRBJ2-3; D remains ambiguous. The length of the CDR3 is 16 residues. V lost 3 bases and J lost 1, with 14 bases in between. The germline gives CDR1 LNHDA, CDR2 SQIVND (reference sequence). CDR3 protein: CASSITWVPGTDTQYF. The CDR3 nucleotides read TGTGCCAGTAGTATTACATGGGTTCCCGGCACAGATACGCAGTATTTT.

The chain joins TRBV4-1 to TRBJ2-7; 7 bases map to TRBD1. The CDR3 has 14 amino acids. Losses at the gene ends were 1 base for V and 2 bases for J; bases not matched to a gene: 2. The germline V gene has CDR1 MGHRA and CDR2 YSYEKL. This chain's CDR3 is CASSQAGQPYEQYF. As DNA, the CDR3 is TGCGCCAGCAGCCAAGCGGGACAGCCCTACGAGCAGTACTTC.

This sequence joins TRBV6-1 and TRBJ1-3; D call uncertain. This CDR3 has 15 amino acids. Germline CDR1 MNHNS, CDR2 SASEGT. The ends were cut back, 2 bases at V and 0 bases at J, with 8 bases in the middle. This CDR3 is CASSEITISGNTIYF. Written as DNA, the CDR3 is TGTGCCAGCAGTGAAATTACTATCTCTGGAAACACCATATATTTT.